This TCR beta chain was sequenced in a study of T-cell reconstitution after alpha-beta-depleted transplantation in children. Whole-study findings and limits: About two months after transplant, alpha-beta T cells reportedly came from several hundred expanded graft clones. The origin of high day-60 TCRbeta diversity in some patients lay in surviving recipient T cells and thymic progenitors. When one year had passed after transplant, most T-cell counts and diversity came from newly produced T cells.

This clonotype was seen repeatedly, ten times or more. Its antigen remains unknown. The library targeted TCRbeta and was prepared with unique molecular identifiers. TCRdb independently ran MiXCR on the PCR reads; one entry per CDR3 protein. Of 240,000 or so distinct CDR3 sequences detected, 7.5% to 9.5% appear once; the ten largest clones hold 6% to 7%. From germline, CDR1 is KGHSH and CDR2 LQKENI. The CDR3 contains 15 residues. V dropped 0 bases and J dropped 4; count of bases not matched to a gene: 4. This chain joins TRBV18 and TRBJ2-7; 9 positions match TRBD2. The starting material was PBMCs, mostly from graft donor cells, obtained 180 days after TCRalphabeta/CD19-depleted stem cell transplant. The source is a male patient younger than 18 who had a stem cell transplant for acute lymphoblastic leukemia, so the T cells may come from the graft donor. The CDR3 DNA is TGTGCCAGCTCACCACCCTCCCTAGCGGGATACGAGCAGTACTTC. Protein sequence: CASSPPSLAGYEQYF.